The next 20 T cell receptor beta chains were all read from a single sample in a study of Graves' ophthalmopathy and Graves' hyperthyroidism. Amplification targeted the TCR beta CDR3 regions, with RNA transcripts as the source material. The library came from an HTBI-primed first-round RT-PCR and a second-round multiplex PCR. TCRdb re-called the multiplex PCR reads through MiXCR, storing one row per CDR3 protein. The table includes about 740,000 distinct CDR3 sequences, around 40% detected once. Sequenced input: peripheral blood. All receptors come from an adult man with Graves' ophthalmopathy.

This clonotype has only one observation. The germline gene is not matched at one end of the junction; a read error may be the cause. The rearrangement joins TRBV9 to TRBJ2-7; 10 bases fit TRBD2. The CDR3 is 14 amino acids. Germline CDR1 SGDLS, CDR2 YYNGEE. The CDR3 DNA reads TGTGCCAGCAGGGTAGCGGGAGGATCGGGGGAGCAGTACTTC. Its protein is CASRVAGGSGEQYF.

This clonotype was seen repeatedly, ten times or more. The chain carries TRBV9 and TRBJ1-4, with D possibly TRBD1 on 5 matching bases. Germline V lookup: CDR1 SGDLS, CDR2 YYNGEE. The CDR3 loop spans 15 amino acids. Trimming removed 0 bases at V and 8 bases at J, with 14 bases between. CDR3 nucleotides: TGTGCCAGCAGCGTAGACGAGGGGATAGGCGAAAAACTGTTTTTT. It encodes CASSVDEGIGEKLFF.

The chain has TRBV29-1 and TRBJ1-2, with D unresolved. The length of the CDR3 is 13 residues. V dropped 8 bases and J dropped 0 bases, with 13 bases sitting between them. Germline values: CDR1 SQVTM, CDR2 ANQGSEA. DNA of the CDR3: TGCAGCTCAACCTGGGCAACTAACTATGGCTACACCTTC. It codes for CSSTWATNYGYTF.

On this clonotype: An end of the junction differs from the germline gene, which may be a read error. The CDR3 loop is CSVGKQGF. The CDR3 region has the DNA TGCAGCGTTGGGAAACAGGGGTTC. This sequence joins TRBV29-1 and TRBJ2-5, with TRBD1 matching over 7 bases. The CDR3 loop spans 8 amino acids. Germline lookup yields CDR1 SQVTM and CDR2 ANQGSEA.

V is TRBV7-8 and J is TRBJ2-2; 8 positions agree with TRBD2. Germline-derived CDR1 and CDR2 are SGHVS and FQNEAQ. The CDR3 covers 15 residues. Unmatched junction bases numbered 6, after V lost 6 bases and J lost 3 bases. The CDR3 sequence is CASSYSGGYTGELFF. Written as DNA, the CDR3 is TGTGCCAGCAGTTACTCGGGGGGGTACACCGGGGAGCTGTTTTTT.

V and J are TRBV7-2 and TRBJ2-7; a possible D gene is TRBD1 (6 bases). Germline V lookup: CDR1 SGHTA, CDR2 FQGNSA. The CDR3 length is 14 residues. V was trimmed by 5 bases and J by 4 bases, leaving 15 bases between them. The chain's CDR3 is CASSMDSQGYEQYF. The CDR3 nucleotides are TGTGCCAGCAGCATGGACAGCCAGGGGTACGAGCAGTACTTC.

This clonotype came up once. With a much larger clone just one base away, this may be a read error. The genes are TRBV2 and TRBJ2-5, with 8 bases aligning to TRBD1. Germline-derived CDR1 and CDR2 are SNHLY and FYNNEI. The CDR3 covers 14 residues. CDR3 bases: TGTGCCGGCAGATTCAGGGGGCACCAAGAGACCCAGTACTTC. Translated: CAGRFRGHQETQYF. Variable domain in full (rest from reference TRBV2 and TRBJ2-5): EPEVTQTPSHQVTQMGQEVILRCVPISNHLYFYWYRQILGQKVEFLVSFYNNEISEKSEIFDDQFSVERPDGSNFTLKIRSTKLEDSAMYFCAGRFRGHQETQYFGPGTRLLVL.

J is TRBJ1-1 and V is TRBV20-1; D is unclear. This CDR3 comprises 13 residues. Germline V lookup: CDR1 DFQATT, CDR2 SNEGSKA (reference sequence). Between the trimmed V and J ends, which lost 6 bases and 0 bases, there was a span of 11 bases. The chain's CDR3 is CSASGGVNTEAFF. Here the CDR3 DNA reads TGCAGTGCCTCGGGTGGCGTGAACACTGAAGCTTTCTTT.

This rearrangement joins TRBV27 to TRBJ2-3; a weak D match, TRBD2 (6 bases). The CDR3 has 14 amino acids. Germline V CDR1 and CDR2: MNHEY, SMNVEV (reference sequence). The germline V and J ends were trimmed by 6 bases and 4 bases, with 14 bases remaining between them. CDR3 in DNA: TGTGCCAGCAGCCGGGACTCCCGGGCAGATACGCAGTATTTT. It is translated as CASSRDSRADTQYF.

This chain uses TRBV25-1 with TRBJ1-2, with 8 bases lining up with TRBD1. The germline V gene encodes CDR1 MGHDK and CDR2 SYGVNS. This CDR3 has 14 amino acids. Trimming took 6 bases from V and 3 from J; bases not matched to a gene: 6. DNA of the CDR3: TGTGCCAGCAGCTCGGACAGGGCCCACTATGGCTACACCTTC. Its translation is CASSSDRAHYGYTF.

The chain carries TRBV4-1 and TRBJ1-2; D is perhaps TRBD1 (6 bases). The CDR3 extends over 14 amino acids. V lost 1 base to trimming and J lost 5 bases, with 11 bases between them. Germline CDR1 is MGHRA and CDR2 is YSYEKL. The CDR3 nucleotides read TGCGCCAGCAGCCAAGTTACAGGGCTATATGGCTACACCTTC. It encodes CASSQVTGLYGYTF.

The J gene is TRBJ2-5, the V gene TRBV5-1, with 7 nucleotides matching TRBD2. The J call may be mistaken, given a closer DNA end match to TRBJ2-7. The CDR3 consists of 14 residues. CDR1 and CDR2 from the germline V gene are SGHRS and YFSETQ. The CDR3 DNA follows: TGCGCCAGCAGCTTGTATTTCGGGGGGACCGAGCAGTACTTC. Its translation is CASSLYFGGTEQYF.

Only a few counts were recorded for this clonotype. V usage is TRBV19 and J usage is TRBJ1-5; D is uncertain. Per germline, CDR1 LNHDA and CDR2 SQIVND (reference sequence). V was shortened by 3 bases and J by 5 bases, with 11 bases between the two germline ends. This CDR3 is built from 14 residues. The CDR3 is CASSMPDPHQPQHF. The CDR3 DNA sequence: TGTGCCAGTAGTATGCCAGATCCACATCAGCCCCAGCATTTT.

The rearrangement uses TRBV4-3 and TRBJ2-5; D possibly matches TRBD1 or TRBD2 (6 bases each). Per the germline V gene, CDR1 is LGHNA and CDR2 is YSLEER. V lost 8 bases and J 0 bases, leaving 19 bases between the germline ends. CDR3 length equals 16 residues. In DNA form, the CDR3 reads TGCGCCAGCTCCCCAAAGGAGGGGGGTTACCAAGAGACCCAGTACTTC. It is translated as CASSPKEGGYQETQYF.

This clonotype was observed a few times. The chain combines TRBV15 with TRBJ2-7; 7 bases align to TRBD2. The CDR3 is 14 amino acids. Per germline, CDR1 LNHNV and CDR2 YYDKDF (reference sequence). The trim removed 1 base at V and 8 bases at J, leaving 8 bases unmatched. CDR3 loop: CATSRAGRGEKQYF. The CDR3 DNA sequence: TGTGCCACCAGCAGAGCGGGACGGGGGGAGAAGCAGTACTTC. Complete variable domain (other parts from reference TRBV15 and TRBJ2-7): DAMVIQNPRYQVTQFGKPVTLSCSQTLNHNVMYWYQQKSSQAPKLLFHYYDKDFNNEADTPDNFQSRRPNTSFCFLDIRSPGLGDTAMYLCATSRAGRGEKQYFGPGTRLTVT.

Notes on this clonotype: Compared with germline, one end of the junction differs, possibly owing to a read error. The rearrangement uses TRBV7-2 and TRBJ1-3; 9 nucleotides agree with TRBD1. The CDR3 is made up of 16 amino acids. Germline CDR1 is SGHTA and CDR2 is FQGNSA. The CDR3 sequence: CASNPGQGPSGNTIYF. In DNA, the CDR3 is TGCGCCAGCAACCCGGGACAGGGTCCCTCTGGAAACACCATATATTTT.

This clonotype was detected only a few times. This chain connects TRBV5-4 to TRBJ1-2, with D maybe TRBD1 (5 bases). Germline CDR1 SGHNT, CDR2 YYREEE (reference sequence). Trimming removed 0 bases at V and 7 bases at J, with 19 bases between. The CDR3 covers 16 residues. The CDR3 sequence: CASSLGRDGRLVGYTF. CDR3 DNA: TGTGCCAGCAGCTTGGGCCGGGACGGACGGCTAGTTGGCTACACCTTC.

For this clonotype: At one end the junction does not follow the germline gene, possibly because of a read error. The chain links TRBV7-8 to TRBJ2-5, with 11 bases aligning to TRBD2. Germline assignment: CDR1 SGHVS and CDR2 FQNEAQ. The CDR3 has 15 amino acids. This CDR3 reads CASSTSGGAQEAQYF. In DNA form, the CDR3 reads TGTGCCAGCAGCACTAGCGGGGGAGCCCAAGAGGCCCAGTACTTC. Full variable domain (remainder filled in from reference TRBV7-8 and TRBJ2-5): GAGVSQSPRYKVAKRGQDVALRCDPISGHVSLFWYQQALGQGPEFLTYFQNEAQLDKSGLPSDRFFAERPEGSVSTLKIQRTQQEDSAVYLCASSTSGGAQEAQYFGPGTRLLVL.

The chain combines TRBV12-3 or TRBV12-4 with TRBJ2-5, with 8 positions matching TRBD1. CDR3 size: 16 residues. Trimming removed 4 bases from V and 3 bases from J; junction bases left unmatched: 10. The DNA for the CDR3 is TGTGCCAGCAGTTATGGGACAGGACGGGGCGAAGAGACCCAGTACTTC. Translated: CASSYGTGRGEETQYF.

Note on this clonotype: Just one base apart from a much larger clone, this may be a read error. The chain's CDR3 is CSAGSRRGGTEAFF. CDR3 nucleotide sequence: TGCAGTGCTGGATCACGCCGAGGGGGCACTGAAGCTTTCTTT. J is TRBJ1-1 and V is TRBV20-1; a weak D match, TRBD1 (6 bases). CDR3 length: 14 residues. Per germline, CDR1 DFQATT and CDR2 SNEGSKA (reference sequence). Trimming stripped 5 bases from V and 4 bases from J, with 17 bases between.